The source of this T cell receptor (beta chain) is a study of ipilimumab plus nivolumab after autologous stem cell transplantation (dated by TCRdb to the early 2020s). Background on the whole study: The median number of doses that trial patients received was roughly five for ipilimumab and about eight for nivolumab. Both primary refractory and relapsed disease were represented in the DLBCL cohort, where 18-month progression-free survival was approximately 87% and 28%, respectively. Patients undergoing autologous transplant for high-risk diffuse large B cell lymphoma, mature T cell lymphoma, or multiple myeloma were enrolled in the trial. The intent-to-treat population of the trial was made up of about 37 patients. The research as a whole found: The authors concluded that, as post-transplant consolidation, combined checkpoint inhibition appeared tolerable. According to the authors, a biologic rationale for studying the approach further came from T cell receptor repertoire, regulatory T cell phenotype and gut microbiota profiles.

Checkpoint therapy was initiated 14 to 28 days after autologous transplant, and ipilimumab was administered at 1 mg/kg intravenously on day 1 of selected weeks. Nivolumab was given at 3 mg/kg intravenously on day 1 of weeks 1, 4, 7, 10, and every two weeks through week 26. This was a Phase Ib clinical trial that tested ipilimumab plus nivolumab, given as combined checkpoint inhibition, for consolidation following autologous stem cell transplantation. The CDR3 runs 13 residues from the cysteine to the phenylalanine. The read is trimmed to its CDR3 DNA, 39 bases read in frame from base 1. CDR1 and CDR2 (MNHEY, SMNVEV) derive from the germline V gene (reference sequence). V sheds 2 bases and J sheds 6 bases, leaving 10 bases between their ends. The library was generated by the immunoSEQ multiplex PCR assay. This immuneACCESS table, as held by TCRdb, lists in-frame sequences with V and J called but not all clones. Of the missing ones, under half trace to an unresolved V gene in checked studies; the others have no known cause. In all, the sample holds some 25,000 clones, and more than 70% of those were seen once. The top ten hold roughly 5.6% of the sample.

Details on this clone: It has no known antigen specificity. No qualities accompany the bases; no much larger clone lies one base away.

The source material was PBMCs, sampled in a trial of ipilimumab plus nivolumab as post-transplant consolidation. This sequence uses TRBV27 and TRBJ1-2; no D gene call is confident. The origin of this receptor is a male donor with diffuse large B-cell lymphoma. The DNA reads as follows: TGTGCCAGCAGTTTAGGGGAGGAGGATGGCTACACCTTC. Translated, this gives CASSLGEEDGYTF.